Following are 14 T cell receptor beta chains from one sample sequenced in a study of T cell repertoires in cytomegalovirus infection. These receptors are not linked to any known antigen. MiXCR, applied by TCRdb to the reads, yields one record per CDR3 protein. The top ten clones hold roughly 70% of a sample with roughly 60,000 distinct CDR3 sequences, roughly 32% of them seen once. Sequencing input: PBMCs, sequenced either directly or after in vitro stimulation (not recorded which). The source of these receptors is a human donor in good health (CMV status not recorded). Some clones in this sample may be carry-over from other donors' samples.

The chain carries TRBV11-2 and TRBJ1-2, with TRBD1 as a possible D gene (6 bases). From germline, CDR1 is SGHAT and CDR2 FQNNGV. The CDR3 is made up of 14 amino acids. V dropped 5 bases and J dropped 6 bases, with 16 bases sitting between them. The CDR3 DNA sequence: TGTGCCAGCAGCCCTATGACAGGATCAAATGGCTACACCTTC. Encoded protein: CASSPMTGSNGYTF. Filled out from reference TRBV11-2 and TRBJ1-2, the complete variable domain reads EAGVAQSPRYKIIEKRQSVAFWCNPISGHATLYWYQQILGQGPKLLIQFQNNGVVDDSQLPKDRFSAERLKGVDSTLKIQPAKLEDSAVYLCASSPMTGSNGYTFGSGTRLTVV.

This clonotype has only a few counts. CDR3 residues: CASSQQQANTGELFF. Here the CDR3 DNA reads TGTGCCAGCAGCCAGCAGCAGGCGAACACCGGGGAGCTGTTTTTT. The chain has TRBV7-2 and TRBJ2-2; D unresolved. V lost 5 bases, J lost 0 bases, and 10 bases lay in between. The CDR3 is 15 residues long. Looked up from germline, CDR1 is SGHTA and CDR2 is FQGNSA. Based on the CDR3 plus reference TRBV7-2 and TRBJ2-2, the full variable domain is GAGVSQSPSNKVTEKGKDVELRCDPISGHTALYWYRQSLGQGLEFLIYFQGNSAPDKSGLPSDRFSAERTGGSVSTLTIQRTQQEDSAVYLCASSQQQANTGELFFGEGSRLTVL.

The chain employs TRBV12-3 or TRBV12-4 and TRBJ2-1, with D possibly matching TRBD1 (5 bases). V was pared by 6 bases and J by 8 bases, with 17 bases between. The CDR3 is made up of 14 amino acids. In DNA form, the CDR3 reads TGTGCCAGCAGCGACAGAGATATTCTCGATGAGCAGTTCTTC. Amino acids: CASSDRDILDEQFF.

This chain uses TRBV6-2 or TRBV6-3 with TRBJ2-1; D gene ambiguous. With 9 bases removed from V and 10 bases from J, the gap between germline ends came to 16 bases. Germline V gene data show CDR1 as MNHEY and CDR2 as SVGEGT. The CDR3 sequence is 12 residues long. CDR3 nucleotides: TGTGCCAGTACGACCCCGATGGGAGAGCAGTTCTTC. Translating it yields CASTTPMGEQFF.

Here the CDR3 reads CASSRLAGGYNEQFF. The CDR3 coding sequence is TGTGCCAGCAGTCGACTAGCGGGAGGCTACAATGAGCAGTTCTTC. V and J are TRBV2 and TRBJ2-1; TRBD2 agrees at 13 bases. V trimming: 5 bases; J trimming: 3 bases; junction bases outside the gene matches: 1. This CDR3 comprises 15 residues. Per germline, CDR1 SNHLY and CDR2 FYNNEI.

This clonotype was recorded a few times. V and J are TRBV15 and TRBJ2-7; a possible D gene is TRBD1 (6 bases). Trimming took 0 bases from V and 3 from J, leaving 9 bases between them. CDR1 is LNHNV and CDR2 is YYDKDF in the germline V gene (reference sequence). The CDR3 loop spans 14 amino acids. This CDR3 is CATSRERGGYEQYF. The CDR3 DNA reads TGTGCCACCAGCAGAGAGAGAGGGGGCTACGAGCAGTACTTC.

The CDR3 coding sequence is TGTGCCAGTAGTACCCCCAGGGGGGGGCTGAATGAAAAACTGTTTTTT. It yields the protein CASSTPRGGLNEKLFF. This rearrangement joins TRBV19 to TRBJ1-4, with TRBD1 identical over 7 bases. The V gene's germline CDR1 is LNHDA and CDR2 SQIVND (reference sequence). V shed 4 bases, J shed 5 bases, and the junction held 10 bases outside the gene matches. The CDR3 sequence is 16 residues long.

The chain is built from TRBV6-1 and TRBJ2-7, with D possibly matching TRBD1 (5 bases). Germline V lookup: CDR1 MNHNS, CDR2 SASEGT. The CDR3 totals 14 residues. V shed 5 bases and J shed 4 bases, with 15 bases lying between them. The CDR3 DNA reads TGTGCCAGCAGTTCCGGCCAGGGTTGGTACGAGCAGTACTTC. Its translation: CASSSGQGWYEQYF.

The chain couples TRBV6-2 or TRBV6-3 to TRBJ2-7; 7 bases fit TRBD2. This CDR3 comprises 14 residues. Germline V gene sequence: CDR1 MNHEY, CDR2 SVGEGT. With 6 bases clipped from V and 5 bases from J, the junction kept 10 bases outside the gene matches. The CDR3 coding sequence is TGTGCCAGCAGCTCCGGGGGGTGGGTTGACGAGCAGTACTTC. Its translation is CASSSGGWVDEQYF.

This clonotype was observed a handful of times. The V and J genes are TRBV28 and TRBJ2-3; TRBD1 might be the D (6 bases). Germline CDR1 is MDHEN and CDR2 is SYDVKM. V lost 6 bases and J lost 3, with 22 bases in between. CDR3 length: 17 amino acids. CDR3 sequence (DNA): TGTGCCAGCAGCAGCTTCGACTGGGGGCGAACTACAGATACGCAGTATTTT. Encoded protein: CASSSFDWGRTTDTQYF.

The J gene is TRBJ2-7, the V gene TRBV14; a possible D gene is TRBD1 (5 bases). CDR1 is SGHDN, CDR2 FVKESK, per germline. V lost 0 bases and J 9 bases, leaving 21 bases between the germline ends. This CDR3 comprises 16 residues. Here the CDR3 reads CASSQDPAQGGGRQYF. The CDR3 DNA sequence: TGTGCCAGCAGCCAAGACCCCGCGCAGGGTGGTGGACGGCAGTACTTC.

The genes are TRBV7-9 and TRBJ2-1, with 10 bases identical to TRBD2. CDR1 is SEHNR and CDR2 is FQNEAQ in the germline V gene (reference sequence). The CDR3 contains 16 residues. V lost 1 base, J lost 3 bases, and 3 bases stayed unmatched. Here the CDR3 DNA reads TGTGCCAGCAGCTTAGTAGCGGGGGGTTTCTACAATGAGCAGTTCTTC. Translated, it gives CASSLVAGGFYNEQFF. The complete variable domain, with remaining parts taken from reference TRBV7-9 and TRBJ2-1, reads DTGVSQNPRHKITKRGQNVTFRCDPISEHNRLYWYRQTLGQGPEFLTYFQNEAQLEKSRLLSDRFSAERPKGSFSTLEIQRTEQGDSAMYLCASSLVAGGFYNEQFFGPGTRLTVL.

This clonotype occurred a few times. The CDR3 bases are TGTGCCAGCAGCTTGGGACAGACCACCGGGGAGCTGTTTTTT. This gives the protein CASSLGQTTGELFF. V is TRBV11-2 and J is TRBJ2-2; 7 nucleotides agree with TRBD1. With V trimmed by 3 bases and J by 4 bases, 2 bases remained unmatched. The CDR3 has 14 residues. From germline, CDR1 is SGHAT and CDR2 FQNNGV.

A few counts support this clonotype. The chain recombines TRBV6-6 with TRBJ2-5, with D tentatively TRBD2 (6 bases). Trimming took off 6 bases at V and 2 bases at J, with 16 bases between the two ends. Germline V gives CDR1 MNHNY, CDR2 SVGAGI (reference sequence). The length of the CDR3 is 15 residues. CDR3 in DNA: TGTGCCAGCAGAAGCCTTGGGGACTTTCAAGAGACCCAGTACTTC. Its protein product is CASRSLGDFQETQYF.